This TCR beta chain emerged from a study of blood T cell repertoires in COVID-19. Study as a whole: Sites in the United States, Italy and Spain provided acute and convalescent COVID-19 samples. T cells, B-cell-depleted T cells, or PBMCs provided the cDNA or gDNA that served as material.

Original methodology: Reference gene primers were amplified, and this amplification served to estimate nucleated cell counts. Produced via immunoSEQ multiplex PCR; TCRdb's table is partial and in-frame only. V and J calls and clone size are as listed in that table; D and trimming were resolved from the DNA. The sample holds roughly 100,000 clones; almost 90% are singletons and the top ten take less than 4%. This receptor was taken from a human donor in a cohort sampled during active COVID-19. Sequenced sample: peripheral blood.

The CDR3 DNA reads as TGCGCCAGCATGGGCACATCCTACAATGAGCAGTTCTTC. This sequence encodes CASMGTSYNEQFF. V usage is TRBV5-1 and J usage is TRBJ2-1; D remains unclear. This CDR3 has 13 residues. Germline CDR1 SGHRS, CDR2 YFSETQ. Trimming took 6 bases from V and 1 from J, leaving 8 bases between them.